This T cell receptor (beta chain) was identified during a study of metastatic and nonmetastatic thyroid tumors. This clone has at least ten counts. Its antigen is undetermined. Per the authors' pipeline: The study's classifier, a distant-metastasis tool for papillary thyroid cancer, was built using CDR3 differences across clinicopathological groups. TCRdb re-called clones from the PCR reads using MiXCR. Here the V and J calls rest on TCRdb's processing, not on the authors' analysis. The sample lists about 30,000 clones; about 22% were seen once. Regarding the study as a whole: Reports indicated that malignant thyroid tumors showed significantly higher TCR beta diversity than benign nodules did, in blood and tumor.

No patient received treatment before thyroid surgery. With 1 base removed from V and 7 bases from J, the gap between germline ends came to 17 bases. This CDR3 has 17 amino acids. The germline V gene encodes CDR1 SGHVS and CDR2 FQNEAQ. The material sequenced was blood. The V and J genes are TRBV7-8 and TRBJ1-6, with D tentatively TRBD1 (6 bases). This sequence originates from a female donor with papillary thyroid cancer or a benign thyroid nodule (not recorded which). Some clones in this sample may be carry-over from other donors' samples. CDR3 coding DNA: TGTGCCAGCAGCTTAGTTTCGGCCCTGGGGGCCAATTCACCCCTCCACTTT. This encodes CASSLVSALGANSPLHF.